This T cell receptor (beta chain) was identified in a study of T-cell reconstitution after alpha-beta-depleted transplantation in children. Study results and limitations: One year post-transplant, T-cell counts and diversity were largely derived from T cells produced anew. Approximately two months post-transplant, alpha-beta T cells reportedly originated from several hundred expanded graft clones. Some patients' high day-60 TCRbeta diversity was attributed to recipient cells surviving conditioning.

The V end lost 2 bases, the J end lost 10 bases, and 6 bases lay between the germline ends. The CDR3 runs to 11 residues. As it was prepared, the TCRbeta library received unique molecular identifiers. TCRdb reanalysed the PCR reads using MiXCR and keeps one entry per CDR3 protein. The sample has 450,000 to 600,000 distinct CDR3 sequences, roughly 13% seen once. This clonotype was picked up many times. No antigen is known for it. The starting material was PBMCs, mostly from graft donor cells, obtained 360 days after TCRalphabeta/CD19-depleted stem cell transplant. The chain couples TRBV12-3 or TRBV12-4 to TRBJ2-1; no firm D call. The sequence was collected from a male patient between 5 and 17 years old who had a stem cell transplant for acute myeloid leukemia, so the T cells may come from the graft donor. This CDR3 reads CASSLRREQFF. CDR3 coding DNA: TGTGCCAGCAGTTTACGTCGAGAGCAGTTCTTC.